Below are 25 T cell receptor beta chains sequenced from a single sample in a study of CD8 T cells in Susac syndrome. Reverse transcription of roughly 0.45 to 1 ug RNA was carried out with random hexamers. From the immunoSEQ multiplex PCR reads, TCRdb called clonotypes with MiXCR, one entry per CDR3 protein. The table records approximately 57,000 distinct CDR3 sequences, 85% to 95% of them present only once. The source material was CD8+ T cells from PBMCs. All receptors come from a human donor with Susac syndrome.

The chain couples TRBV9 to TRBJ1-5, with D unclear. This CDR3 region has 13 residues. V lost 0 bases, J lost 6 bases, and 7 bases lay in between. The V gene's germline CDR1 is SGDLS and CDR2 YYNGEE. Here the CDR3 reads CASSVGGSQPQHF. The CDR3 DNA sequence: TGTGCCAGCAGCGTAGGTGGGAGTCAGCCCCAGCATTTT.

V is TRBV30 and J is TRBJ2-2; D unresolved. V lost 0 bases to trimming and J lost 7 bases, with 12 bases between them. The CDR3 sequence is 14 residues long. Germline loops: CDR1 GTSNPN, CDR2 SVGIG (reference sequence). The CDR3 nucleotides are TGTGCCTGGAGTGTAAAGGATCCCAGCGGGGAGCTGTTTTTT. Its protein is CAWSVKDPSGELFF. The whole variable domain, filled in from reference TRBV30 and TRBJ2-2, reads SQTIHQWPATLVQPVGSPLSLECTVEGTSNPNLYWYRQAAGRGLQLLFYSVGIGQISSEVPQNLSASRPQDRQFILSSKKLLLSDSGFYLCAWSVKDPSGELFFGEGSRLTVL.

The chain is built from TRBV7-9 and TRBJ1-2, with TRBD1 matching 8 bases. With V trimmed by 7 bases and J by 6 bases, 13 bases remained unmatched. This CDR3 region has 15 residues. Germline V lookup: CDR1 SEHNR, CDR2 FQNEAQ (reference sequence). CDR3: CASTPTGVSGNGYTF. CDR3 in DNA: TGTGCCAGCACCCCGACAGGGGTGTCAGGAAATGGCTACACCTTC.

The V and J genes are TRBV30 and TRBJ1-1, with 9 positions matching TRBD1. J was trimmed by 8 bases and V by 0 bases; bases with no gene match: 4. Germline V gene sequence: CDR1 GTSNPN, CDR2 SVGIG (reference sequence). The CDR3 contains 13 residues. The CDR3 region has the DNA TGTGCCTGGAGTGTAAATGGACAGGGGGAAGCTTTCTTT. Residues: CAWSVNGQGEAFF.

V gene TRBV10-3 combines with J gene TRBJ2-1; D is perhaps TRBD2 (6 bases). Germline-derived CDR1 and CDR2 are ENHRY and SYGVKD. With 7 bases removed from V and 5 bases from J, the gap between germline ends came to 24 bases. CDR3 length: 17 amino acids. CDR3 DNA: TGTGCCATCACTCCTGGGGGACTGGGGGGTGGGGACAATGAGCAGTTCTTC. It translates to CAITPGGLGGGDNEQFF.

This clonotype was found once. V gene TRBV6-2 or TRBV6-3 combines with J gene TRBJ1-5; no definite D call. The CDR3 has 14 residues. V gave up 4 bases and J gave up 4 bases, with 11 bases separating them. CDR1 MNHEY and CDR2 SVGEGT come from the germline V gene. The CDR3 protein is CASSFLRENQPQHF. The CDR3, as DNA: TGTGCCAGCAGTTTTCTCCGGGAGAATCAGCCCCAGCATTTT.

The J gene is TRBJ1-2, the V gene TRBV5-4; D is uncertain. V was cut by 0 bases and J by 7 bases, with 10 bases left in between. Germline assignment: CDR1 SGHNT and CDR2 YYREEE (reference sequence). CDR3 length: 13 amino acids. Here the CDR3 reads CASSLAPGGGYTF. The CDR3 coding sequence is TGTGCCAGCAGCTTGGCCCCGGGAGGTGGCTACACCTTC.

V usage is TRBV7-8 and J usage is TRBJ2-5; 9 bases map to TRBD1. Trimming at V came to 2 bases and at J to 1 base, leaving 8 bases not matched to a gene. The CDR3 has 17 residues. From germline, CDR1 is SGHVS and CDR2 FQNEAQ. CDR3 sequence (DNA): TGTGCCAGCAGCTTATGGGTTGACAGGGGGGGCCAAGAGACCCAGTACTTC. It is translated as CASSLWVDRGGQETQYF.

V gene TRBV4-1 combines with J gene TRBJ1-1; tentative D call: TRBD1 (6 bases). The CDR3 is made up of 16 amino acids. The V end was cut by 1 base, the J end by 0 bases, with 12 bases between. CDR1 MGHRA and CDR2 YSYEKL come from the germline V gene. The CDR3 DNA reads as TGCGCCAGCAGCCAAGCAAACACAGGGATGAACACTGAAGCTTTCTTT. This translates into CASSQANTGMNTEAFF.

The V gene is TRBV7-9, the J gene TRBJ2-1; 9 nucleotides match TRBD2. The length of the CDR3 is 16 residues. J was trimmed by 5 bases and V by 2 bases; bases with no gene match: 7. The germline gives CDR1 SEHNR, CDR2 FQNEAQ (reference sequence). CDR3 in DNA: TGTGCCAGCAGCTTATTAGGCGGGGGGGTAAACAATGAGCAGTTCTTC. Amino acids: CASSLLGGGVNNEQFF.

The J gene is TRBJ2-7, the V gene TRBV29-1; 8 bases align to TRBD2. The CDR3 sequence is 13 residues long. The V gene's germline CDR1 is SQVTM and CDR2 ANQGSEA. Trimming took 3 bases from V and 1 from J; bases not matched to a gene: 2. The CDR3 nucleotides are TGCAGCGTTGAGGGCGGGGGGTCCTACGAGCAGTACTTC. Translating it yields CSVEGGGSYEQYF.

The chain combines TRBV10-3 with TRBJ2-3, with a possible D match to TRBD2 (5 bases). V dropped 6 bases and J dropped 0 bases, with 13 bases sitting between them. The CDR3 is 15 residues long. Germline CDR1 and CDR2: ENHRY and SYGVKD. The CDR3 DNA follows: TGTGCCATCAGGAATGGGAGATCTAGCACAGATACGCAGTATTTT. Its protein product is CAIRNGRSSTDTQYF.

The CDR3 loop reads CASSLAGQQLSYEQYF. Here the CDR3 DNA reads TGTGCCAGCAGCTTAGCTGGACAGCAGCTATCCTACGAGCAGTACTTC. The V gene is TRBV13, the J gene TRBJ2-7, with D possibly matching TRBD1 (6 bases). CDR1 PRHDT and CDR2 FYEKMQ come from the germline V gene (reference sequence). This CDR3 is built from 16 residues. V was cut by 1 base and J by 1 base, with 14 bases left in between.

V usage is TRBV12-3 or TRBV12-4 and J usage is TRBJ1-2; 8 bases are a match to TRBD1. The CDR3 is made up of 13 amino acids. V dropped 6 bases and J dropped 4; count of bases not matched to a gene: 4. CDR3 in DNA: TGTGCCAGCAGCCCGACAGGGGTCTATGGCTACACCTTC. Amino acid sequence: CASSPTGVYGYTF.

This chain uses TRBV5-6 with TRBJ1-4, with 8 bases identical to TRBD1. V was clipped by 3 bases and J by 7 bases; unmatched bases: 5. Per germline, CDR1 SGHDT and CDR2 YYEEEE. The CDR3 covers 14 residues. The chain's CDR3 is CASSWVTGVEKLFF. The CDR3 coding sequence is TGTGCCAGCAGCTGGGTGACAGGGGTTGAAAAACTGTTTTTT.

This clonotype appeared once. V usage is TRBV27 and J usage is TRBJ2-3; D remains ambiguous. Per germline, CDR1 MNHEY and CDR2 SMNVEV (reference sequence). The CDR3 sequence is 15 residues long. V was shortened by 1 base and J by 4 bases, with 12 bases between the two germline ends. CDR3 amino acids: CASSLLVLGSDTQYF. The CDR3 DNA follows: TGTGCCAGCAGTTTATTAGTTTTGGGGTCAGATACGCAGTATTTT.

The chain combines TRBV30 with TRBJ1-5; D remains ambiguous. CDR1 and CDR2 (germline): GTSNPN, SVGIG (reference sequence). The CDR3 contains 13 residues. V dropped 1 base and J dropped 3 bases, with 7 bases sitting between them. The CDR3 loop is CAWSDPLNQPQHF. In DNA form, the CDR3 reads TGTGCCTGGAGTGACCCCCTCAATCAGCCCCAGCATTTT.

The rearrangement uses TRBV20-1 and TRBJ2-7; unclear D gene. The CDR3 loop spans 16 amino acids. Looked up from germline, CDR1 is DFQATT and CDR2 is SNEGSKA (reference sequence). The V end lost 3 bases, the J end lost 2 bases, and 20 bases lay between the germline ends. The DNA for the CDR3 is TGCAGTGCTAGCCTATCATGGGGTTTCGCCCCCTACGAGCAGTACTTC. It translates to CSASLSWGFAPYEQYF.

The rearrangement links TRBV15 to TRBJ1-2; D is ambiguous. V was cut by 6 bases and J by 8 bases, with 13 bases left in between. The germline V gene has CDR1 LNHNV and CDR2 YYDKDF (reference sequence). This CDR3 region has 12 residues. The CDR3 region has the DNA TGTGCCACCAGGACCTATGAAGGCGGCTACACCTTC. This translates into CATRTYEGGYTF.

The chain combines TRBV6-4 with TRBJ2-2; possible D gene TRBD1, 5 bases. The CDR3 loop spans 13 amino acids. The V end lost 5 bases, the J end lost 6 bases, and 10 bases lay between the germline ends. Germline CDR1 reads MRHNA; CDR2 reads SNTAGT. The CDR3 DNA follows: TGTGCCAGCAGTAAGACAGAATCCGGGGAGCTGTTTTTT. Translating it yields CASSKTESGELFF.

This chain uses TRBV30 with TRBJ2-5; 9 nucleotides match TRBD2. The germline gives CDR1 GTSNPN, CDR2 SVGIG (reference sequence). This CDR3 is built from 15 residues. V shed 5 bases, J shed 0 bases, and the junction held 7 bases outside the gene matches. The DNA for the CDR3 is TGTGCCTGGGGTAGGGCTAGCGGGGACCAAGAGACCCAGTACTTC. This sequence encodes CAWGRASGDQETQYF.

The CDR3 nucleotides read TGTGCCAGCAGTTTCCTGGACAGGGCGAACACCGGGGAGCTGTTTTTT. It codes for CASSFLDRANTGELFF. This chain joins TRBV12-3 or TRBV12-4 and TRBJ2-2; 8 bases line up with TRBD1. The V segment lost 3 bases and the J segment 0 bases; nucleotides outside the gene matches: 3. The CDR3 extends over 16 amino acids.

V gene TRBV7-9 combines with J gene TRBJ1-3; the match to TRBD1 covers 7 bases. Germline V gives CDR1 SEHNR, CDR2 FQNEAQ (reference sequence). This CDR3 region has 17 residues. After removal of 5 bases from V and 0 bases from J, the junction contained 10 bases not matched to a gene. CDR3 loop: CASSLTSGTVSGNTIYF. For the CDR3, the DNA is TGTGCCAGCAGCCTCACTTCCGGGACAGTCTCTGGAAACACCATATATTTT.

This chain links TRBV7-9 with TRBJ1-2; no definite D call. CDR3 length: 12 residues. In germline, CDR1 is SEHNR, CDR2 FQNEAQ (reference sequence). The V end lost 4 bases, the J end lost 6 bases, and 9 bases lay between the germline ends. As DNA, the CDR3 is TGTGCCAGCAGCTCAGCCGGGAATGGCTACACCTTC. It specifies CASSSAGNGYTF.

The table lists this clonotype with a few counts. CDR3: CASSLVVGQGNEQFF. The CDR3 DNA sequence: TGCGCCAGCAGCTTGGTAGTGGGACAGGGCAATGAGCAGTTCTTC. The chain joins TRBV5-1 to TRBJ2-1; 9 bases line up with TRBD1. The V segment lost 0 bases and the J segment 6 bases; nucleotides outside the gene matches: 4. The CDR3 runs to 15 residues. Germline lookup yields CDR1 SGHRS and CDR2 YFSETQ.